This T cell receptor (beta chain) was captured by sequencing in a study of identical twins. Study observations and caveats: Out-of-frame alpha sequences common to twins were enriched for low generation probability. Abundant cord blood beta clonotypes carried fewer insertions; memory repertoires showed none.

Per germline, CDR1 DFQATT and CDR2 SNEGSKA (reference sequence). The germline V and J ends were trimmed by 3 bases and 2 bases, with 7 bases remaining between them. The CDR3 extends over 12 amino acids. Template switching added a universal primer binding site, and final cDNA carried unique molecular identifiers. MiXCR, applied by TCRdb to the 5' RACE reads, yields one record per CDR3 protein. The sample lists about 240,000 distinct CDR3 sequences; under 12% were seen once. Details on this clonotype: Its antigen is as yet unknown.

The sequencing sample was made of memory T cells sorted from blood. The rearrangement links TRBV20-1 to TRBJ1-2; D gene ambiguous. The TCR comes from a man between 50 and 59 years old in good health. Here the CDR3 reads CSARKLNYGYTF. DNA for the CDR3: TGCAGTGCTAGGAAGCTGAACTATGGCTACACCTTC.